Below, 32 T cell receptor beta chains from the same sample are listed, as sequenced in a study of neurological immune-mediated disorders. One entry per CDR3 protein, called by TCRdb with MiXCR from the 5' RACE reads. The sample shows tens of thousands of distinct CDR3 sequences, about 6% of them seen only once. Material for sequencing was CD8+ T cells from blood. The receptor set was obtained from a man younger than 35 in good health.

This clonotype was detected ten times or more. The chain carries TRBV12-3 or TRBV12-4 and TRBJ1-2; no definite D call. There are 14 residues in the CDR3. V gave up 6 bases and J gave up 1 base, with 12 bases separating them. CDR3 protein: CASSPPRSNYGYTF. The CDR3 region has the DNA TGTGCCAGCAGCCCGCCACGAAGTAACTATGGCTACACCTTC.

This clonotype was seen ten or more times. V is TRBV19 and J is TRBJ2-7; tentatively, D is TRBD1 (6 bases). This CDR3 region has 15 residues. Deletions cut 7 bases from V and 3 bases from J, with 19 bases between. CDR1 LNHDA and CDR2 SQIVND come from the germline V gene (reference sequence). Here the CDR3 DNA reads TGTGCCAGTAAGGGGGTGGTGGCAGGTGACTACGAGCAGTACTTC. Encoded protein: CASKGVVAGDYEQYF.

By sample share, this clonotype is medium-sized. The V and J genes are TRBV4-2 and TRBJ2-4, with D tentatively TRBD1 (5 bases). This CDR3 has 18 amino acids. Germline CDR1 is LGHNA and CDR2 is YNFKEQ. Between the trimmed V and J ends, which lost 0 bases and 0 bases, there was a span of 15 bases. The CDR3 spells CASSQDAPDTLAKNIQYF. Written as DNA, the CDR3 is TGTGCCAGCAGCCAAGATGCTCCGGACACGCTAGCCAAAAACATTCAGTACTTC.

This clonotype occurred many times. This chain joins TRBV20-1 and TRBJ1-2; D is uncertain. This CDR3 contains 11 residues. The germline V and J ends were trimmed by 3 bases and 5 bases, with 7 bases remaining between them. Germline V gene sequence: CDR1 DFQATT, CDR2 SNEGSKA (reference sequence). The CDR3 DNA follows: TGCAGTGCTAGTGACGGTTATGGCTACACCTTC. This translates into CSASDGYGYTF.

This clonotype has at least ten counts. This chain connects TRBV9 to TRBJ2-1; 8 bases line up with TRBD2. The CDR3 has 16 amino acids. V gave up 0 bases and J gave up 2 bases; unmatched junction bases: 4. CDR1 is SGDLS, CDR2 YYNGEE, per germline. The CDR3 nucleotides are TGTGCCAGCAGCGTAGCTGGACTAGCCACCTACAATGAGCAGTTCTTC. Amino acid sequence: CASSVAGLATYNEQFF.

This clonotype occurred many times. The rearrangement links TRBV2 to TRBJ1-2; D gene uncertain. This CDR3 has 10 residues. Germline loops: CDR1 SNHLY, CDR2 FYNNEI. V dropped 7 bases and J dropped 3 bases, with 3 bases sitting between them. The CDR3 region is CASMDYGYTF. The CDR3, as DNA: TGTGCCAGCATGGACTATGGCTACACCTTC.

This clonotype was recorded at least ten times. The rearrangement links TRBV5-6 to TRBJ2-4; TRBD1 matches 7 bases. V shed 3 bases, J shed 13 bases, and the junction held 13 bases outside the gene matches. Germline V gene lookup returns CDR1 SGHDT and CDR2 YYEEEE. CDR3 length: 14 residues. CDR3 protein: CASSSRTPGQIQYF. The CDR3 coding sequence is TGTGCCAGCAGCTCCCGGACCCCGGGACAGATACAGTACTTC.

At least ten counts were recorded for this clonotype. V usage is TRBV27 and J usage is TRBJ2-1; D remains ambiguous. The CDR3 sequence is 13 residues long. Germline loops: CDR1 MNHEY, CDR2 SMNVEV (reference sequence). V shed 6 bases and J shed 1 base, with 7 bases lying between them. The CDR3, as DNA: TGTGCCAGCAGCATTGGGTCCTACAATGAGCAGTTCTTC. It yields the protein CASSIGSYNEQFF.

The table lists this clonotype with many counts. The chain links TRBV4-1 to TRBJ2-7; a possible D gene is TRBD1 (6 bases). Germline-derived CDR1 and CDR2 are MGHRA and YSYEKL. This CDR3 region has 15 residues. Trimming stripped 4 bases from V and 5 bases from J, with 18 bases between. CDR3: CASSLSNLPGDEQYF. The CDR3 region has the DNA TGCGCCAGCAGCCTATCAAACCTCCCAGGGGACGAGCAGTACTTC.

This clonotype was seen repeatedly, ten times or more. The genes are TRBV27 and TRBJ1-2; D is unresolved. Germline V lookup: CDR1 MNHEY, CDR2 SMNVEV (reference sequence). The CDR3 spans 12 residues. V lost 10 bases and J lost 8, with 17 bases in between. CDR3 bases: TGTGCCACCGGACCGGGAGGCTTCGGCTACACCTTC. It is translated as CATGPGGFGYTF.

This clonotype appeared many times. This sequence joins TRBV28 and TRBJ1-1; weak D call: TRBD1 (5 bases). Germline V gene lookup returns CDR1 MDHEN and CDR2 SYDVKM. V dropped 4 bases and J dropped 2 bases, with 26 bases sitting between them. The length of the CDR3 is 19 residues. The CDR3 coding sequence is TGTGCCAGCAGTTCCCCGTCGACCCCAACAGGAACCTCTAACACTGAAGCTTTCTTT. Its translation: CASSSPSTPTGTSNTEAFF.

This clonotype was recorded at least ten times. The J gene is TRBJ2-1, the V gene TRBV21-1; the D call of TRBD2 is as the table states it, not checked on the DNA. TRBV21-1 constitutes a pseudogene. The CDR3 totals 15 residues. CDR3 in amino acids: CASAGRGGRYNEQFF. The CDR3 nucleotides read TGTGCCAGCGCAGGGCGGGGGGGCAGATACAATGAGCAGTTCTTC.

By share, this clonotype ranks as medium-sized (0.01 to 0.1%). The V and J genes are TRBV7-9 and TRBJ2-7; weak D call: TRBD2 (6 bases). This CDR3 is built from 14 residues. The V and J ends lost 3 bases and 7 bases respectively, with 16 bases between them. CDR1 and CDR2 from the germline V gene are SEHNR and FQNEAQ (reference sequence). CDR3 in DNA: TGTGCCAGCAGCTTCCAGGCCCGGGCGGGGGAGCAGTACTTC. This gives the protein CASSFQARAGEQYF.

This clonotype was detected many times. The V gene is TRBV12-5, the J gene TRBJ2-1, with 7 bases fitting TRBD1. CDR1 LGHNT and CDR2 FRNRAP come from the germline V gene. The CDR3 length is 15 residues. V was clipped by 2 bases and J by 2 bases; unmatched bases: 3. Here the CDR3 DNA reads TGTGCTAGTGGTTTGATAGGGGGCACCTACAATGAGCAGTTCTTC. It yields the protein CASGLIGGTYNEQFF.

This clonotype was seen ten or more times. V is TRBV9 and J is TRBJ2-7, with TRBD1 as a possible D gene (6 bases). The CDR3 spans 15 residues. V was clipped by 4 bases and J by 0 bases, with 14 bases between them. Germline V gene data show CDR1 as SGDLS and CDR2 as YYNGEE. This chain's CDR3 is CASSPTGPSSYEQYF. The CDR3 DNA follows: TGTGCCAGCAGCCCAACAGGGCCGAGCTCCTACGAGCAGTACTTC.

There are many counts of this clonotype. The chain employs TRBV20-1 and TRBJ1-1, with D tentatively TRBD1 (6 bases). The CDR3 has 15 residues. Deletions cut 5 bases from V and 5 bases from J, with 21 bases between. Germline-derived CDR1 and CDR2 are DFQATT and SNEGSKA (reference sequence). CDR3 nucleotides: TGCAGTGCTTCCGGCCTTTGGCAGGGGAGGACTGAAGCTTTCTTT. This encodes CSASGLWQGRTEAFF.

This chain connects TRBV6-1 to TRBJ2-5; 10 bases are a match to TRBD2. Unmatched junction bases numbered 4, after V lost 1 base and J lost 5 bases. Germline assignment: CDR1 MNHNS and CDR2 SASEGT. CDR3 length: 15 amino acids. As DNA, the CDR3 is TGTGCCAGCAGTGAAGTGAGCGGGGGGGGCGAGACCCAGTACTTC. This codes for CASSEVSGGGETQYF.

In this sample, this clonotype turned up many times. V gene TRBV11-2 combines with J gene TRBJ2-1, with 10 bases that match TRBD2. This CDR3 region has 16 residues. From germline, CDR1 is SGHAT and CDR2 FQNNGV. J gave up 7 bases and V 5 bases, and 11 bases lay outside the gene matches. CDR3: CASSQLLAGVGNEQFF. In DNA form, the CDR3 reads TGTGCCAGCAGCCAACTTCTAGCGGGGGTTGGGAATGAGCAGTTCTTC.

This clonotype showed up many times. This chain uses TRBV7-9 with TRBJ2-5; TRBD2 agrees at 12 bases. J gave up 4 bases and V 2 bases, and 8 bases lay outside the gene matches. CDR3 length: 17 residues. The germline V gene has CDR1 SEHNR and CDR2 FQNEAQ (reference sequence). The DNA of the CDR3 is TGTGCCAGCAGCTTATCTAGCGGGGGGGCTAGAGGAGAGACCCAGTACTTC. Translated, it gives CASSLSSGGARGETQYF.

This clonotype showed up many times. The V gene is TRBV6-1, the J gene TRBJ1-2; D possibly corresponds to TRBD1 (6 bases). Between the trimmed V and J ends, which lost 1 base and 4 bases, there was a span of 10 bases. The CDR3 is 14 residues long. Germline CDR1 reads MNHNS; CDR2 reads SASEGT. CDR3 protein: CASSEGGAGYGYTF. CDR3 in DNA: TGTGCCAGCAGTGAAGGGGGGGCCGGCTATGGCTACACCTTC.

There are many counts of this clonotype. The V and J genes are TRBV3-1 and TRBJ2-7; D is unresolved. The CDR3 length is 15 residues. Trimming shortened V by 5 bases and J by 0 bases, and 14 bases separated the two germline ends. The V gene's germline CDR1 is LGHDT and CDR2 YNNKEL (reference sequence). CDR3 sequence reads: CASSYRTDPSYEQYF. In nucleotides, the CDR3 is TGTGCCAGCAGCTATCGGACGGACCCCTCCTACGAGCAGTACTTC.

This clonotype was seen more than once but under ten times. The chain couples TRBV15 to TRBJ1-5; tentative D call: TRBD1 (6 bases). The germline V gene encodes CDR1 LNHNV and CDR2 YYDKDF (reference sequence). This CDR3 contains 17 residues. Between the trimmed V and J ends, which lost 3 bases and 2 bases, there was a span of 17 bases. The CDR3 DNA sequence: TGTGCCACCAGCAGTGGAGGACAGCGGAGAGGCAATCAGCCCCAGCATTTT. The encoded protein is CATSSGGQRRGNQPQHF.

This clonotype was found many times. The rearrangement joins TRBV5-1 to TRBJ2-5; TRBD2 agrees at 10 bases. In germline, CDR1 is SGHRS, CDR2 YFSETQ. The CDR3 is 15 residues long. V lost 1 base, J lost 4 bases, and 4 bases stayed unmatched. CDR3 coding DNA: TGCGCCAGCAGCTTGCTCAGGACTAGCGGAGAGACCCAGTACTTC. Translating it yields CASSLLRTSGETQYF.

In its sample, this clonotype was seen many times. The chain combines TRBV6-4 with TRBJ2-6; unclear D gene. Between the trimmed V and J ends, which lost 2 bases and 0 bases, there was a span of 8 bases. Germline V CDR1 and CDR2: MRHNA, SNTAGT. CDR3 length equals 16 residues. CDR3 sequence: CASSDDIGSGANVLTF. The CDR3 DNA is TGTGCCAGCAGTGACGACATTGGCTCTGGGGCCAACGTCCTGACTTTC.

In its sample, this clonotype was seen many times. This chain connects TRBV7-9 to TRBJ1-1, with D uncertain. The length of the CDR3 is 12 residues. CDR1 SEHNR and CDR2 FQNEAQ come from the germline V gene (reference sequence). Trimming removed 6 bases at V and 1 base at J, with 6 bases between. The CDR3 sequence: CASRDSNTEAFF. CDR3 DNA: TGTGCCAGCAGGGATTCGAACACTGAAGCTTTCTTT. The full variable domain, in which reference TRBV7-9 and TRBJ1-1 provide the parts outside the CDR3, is DTGVSQNPRHKITKRGQNVTFRCDPISEHNRLYWYRQTLGQGPEFLTYFQNEAQLEKSRLLSDRFSAERPKGSFSTLEIQRTEQGDSAMYLCASRDSNTEAFFGQGTRLTVV.

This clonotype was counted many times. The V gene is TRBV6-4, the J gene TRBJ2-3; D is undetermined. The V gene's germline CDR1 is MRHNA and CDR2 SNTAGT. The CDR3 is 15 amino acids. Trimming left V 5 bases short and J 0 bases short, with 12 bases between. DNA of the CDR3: TGTGCCAGCAGTTACCTCAAGGGCAGCACAGATACGCAGTATTTT. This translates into CASSYLKGSTDTQYF.

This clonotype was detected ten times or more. CDR3 bases: TGCGCCAGCAGCTTCCCAGGGGGACACTATGGCTACACCTTC. Residues: CASSFPGGHYGYTF. The rearrangement joins TRBV5-1 to TRBJ1-2, with TRBD1 matching 7 bases. V lost 2 bases and J lost 3; bases outside the gene matches: 4. The CDR3 is made up of 14 amino acids. Germline V gene sequence: CDR1 SGHRS, CDR2 YFSETQ.

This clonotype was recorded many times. The CDR3 coding sequence is TGTGCCAGTAGTATAAGCGGTGGCGAATATGAGCAGTTCTTC. It encodes CASSISGGEYEQFF. The rearrangement joins TRBV19 to TRBJ2-1; D may be TRBD2 (5 bases). Germline V gene sequence: CDR1 LNHDA, CDR2 SQIVND (reference sequence). The CDR3 consists of 14 residues. Trimming cost V 2 bases and J 8 bases, with 13 bases left between them. The full variable domain, with the rest looked up from reference TRBV19 and TRBJ2-1, is DGGITQSPKYLFRKEGQNVTLSCEQNLNHDAMYWYRQDPGQGLRLIYYSQIVNDFQKGDIAEGYSVSREKKESFPLTVTSAQKNPTAFYLCASSISGGEYEQFFGPGTRLTVL.

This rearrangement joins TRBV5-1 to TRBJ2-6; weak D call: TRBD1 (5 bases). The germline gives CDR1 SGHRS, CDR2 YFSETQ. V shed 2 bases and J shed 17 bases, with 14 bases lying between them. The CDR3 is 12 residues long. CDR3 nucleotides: TGCGCCAGCAGCTTTTTAGGGGCCAACGTGACTTTC. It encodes CASSFLGANVTF.

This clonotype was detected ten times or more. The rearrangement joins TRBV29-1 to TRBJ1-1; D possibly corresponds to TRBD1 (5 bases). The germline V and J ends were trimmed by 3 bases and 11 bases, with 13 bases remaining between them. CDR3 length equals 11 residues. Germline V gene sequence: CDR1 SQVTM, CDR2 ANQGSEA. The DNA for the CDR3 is TGCAGCGTTGATGAGGAGGGGTGGGCTTTCTTT. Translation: CSVDEEGWAFF.

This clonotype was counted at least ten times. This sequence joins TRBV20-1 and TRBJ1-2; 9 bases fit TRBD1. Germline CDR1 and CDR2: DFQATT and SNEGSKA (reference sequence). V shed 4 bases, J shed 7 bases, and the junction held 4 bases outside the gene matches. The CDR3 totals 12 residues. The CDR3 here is CSATGQGFGYTF. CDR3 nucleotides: TGCAGTGCTACGGGACAGGGTTTTGGCTACACCTTC.

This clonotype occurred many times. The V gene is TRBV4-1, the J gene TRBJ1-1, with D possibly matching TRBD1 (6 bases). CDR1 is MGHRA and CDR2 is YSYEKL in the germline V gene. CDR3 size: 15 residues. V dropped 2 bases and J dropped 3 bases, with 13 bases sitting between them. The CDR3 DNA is TGCGCCAGCAGCCAACAACAGGGTTGGGACACTGAAGCTTTCTTT. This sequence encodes CASSQQQGWDTEAFF.